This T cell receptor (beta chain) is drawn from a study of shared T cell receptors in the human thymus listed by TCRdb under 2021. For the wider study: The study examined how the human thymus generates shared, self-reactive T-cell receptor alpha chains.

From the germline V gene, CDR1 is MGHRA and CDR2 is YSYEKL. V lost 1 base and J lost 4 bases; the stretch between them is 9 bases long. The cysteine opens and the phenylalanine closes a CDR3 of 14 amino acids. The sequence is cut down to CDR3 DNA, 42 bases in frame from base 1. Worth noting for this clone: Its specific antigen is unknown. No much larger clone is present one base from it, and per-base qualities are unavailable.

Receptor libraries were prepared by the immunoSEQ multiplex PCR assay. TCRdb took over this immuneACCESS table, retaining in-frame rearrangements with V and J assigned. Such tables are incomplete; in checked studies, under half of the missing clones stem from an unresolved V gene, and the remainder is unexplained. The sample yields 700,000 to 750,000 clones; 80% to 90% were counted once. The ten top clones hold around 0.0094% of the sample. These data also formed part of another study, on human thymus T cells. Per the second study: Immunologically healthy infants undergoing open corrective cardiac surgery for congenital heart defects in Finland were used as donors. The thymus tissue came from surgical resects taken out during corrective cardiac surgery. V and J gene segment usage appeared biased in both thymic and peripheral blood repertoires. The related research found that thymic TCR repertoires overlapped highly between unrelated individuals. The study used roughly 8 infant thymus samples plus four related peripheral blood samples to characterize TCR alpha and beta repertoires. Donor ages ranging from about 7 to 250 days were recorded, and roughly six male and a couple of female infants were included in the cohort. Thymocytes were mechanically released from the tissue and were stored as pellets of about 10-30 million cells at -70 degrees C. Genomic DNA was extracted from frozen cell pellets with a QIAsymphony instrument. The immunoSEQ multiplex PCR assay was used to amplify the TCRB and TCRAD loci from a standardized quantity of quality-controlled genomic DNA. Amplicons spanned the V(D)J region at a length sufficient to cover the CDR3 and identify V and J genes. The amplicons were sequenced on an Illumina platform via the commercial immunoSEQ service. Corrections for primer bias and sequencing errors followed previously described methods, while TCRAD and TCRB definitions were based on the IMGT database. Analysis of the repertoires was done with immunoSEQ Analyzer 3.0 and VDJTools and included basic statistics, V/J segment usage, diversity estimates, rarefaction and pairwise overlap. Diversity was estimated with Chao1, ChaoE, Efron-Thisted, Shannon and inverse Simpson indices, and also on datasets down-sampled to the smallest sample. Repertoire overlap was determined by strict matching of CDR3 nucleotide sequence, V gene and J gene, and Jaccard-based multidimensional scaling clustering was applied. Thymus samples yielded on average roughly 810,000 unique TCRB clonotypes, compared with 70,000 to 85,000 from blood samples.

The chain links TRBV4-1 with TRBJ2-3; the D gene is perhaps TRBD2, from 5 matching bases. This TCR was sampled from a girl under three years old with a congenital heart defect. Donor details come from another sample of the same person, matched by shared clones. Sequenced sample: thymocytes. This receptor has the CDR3 CASSQGLASDTQYF. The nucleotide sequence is TGCGCCAGCAGCCAAGGGCTAGCTTCAGATACGCAGTATTTT.